By sample fraction, the clone carrying this TCR beta chain is medium-sized. The antigen is not known. This specimen belongs to a study of lung T cells in sarcoidosis with Löfgren's syndrome. Points from the study as a whole: Shared TRAV12-1 and TRBV2 CDR3 motifs were reported across several patients.

Between the trimmed V and J ends, which lost 1 base and 6 bases, there was a span of 10 bases. The length of the CDR3 is 14 residues. Germline V gene lookup returns CDR1 SGHTA and CDR2 FQGNSA. TCRdb called the reads again in MiXCR, with one record for every CDR3 protein. The sample yields roughly 20,000 distinct CDR3 sequences, 20% to 25% seen once. The gene calls are TRBV7-2 and TRBJ2-1; D is perhaps TRBD1 (6 bases). The sequencing sample was made of CD4+ T cells from PBMCs. This TCR derives from a human donor with sarcoidosis (Löfgren's syndrome or another form), or a control subject (not recorded which). The CDR3 coding sequence is TGTGCCAGCAGCTTAGATATAGGGGGCAATGAGCAGTTCTTC. Protein: CASSLDIGGNEQFF.